This section outlines one T cell receptor (beta chain) sequence together with its context. Its antigen is still unknown. The template was RNA from unsorted bulk tissue. The normal lung tissue was taken more than 3 cm from the tumor edge. Germline V CDR1 and CDR2: DFQATT, SNEGSKA (reference sequence). This CDR3 spans 13 amino acids. Trimming removed 5 bases from V and 7 bases from J, with 15 bases in between. The data stem from a study of tumor and adjacent non-tumor tissue in lung cancer. Study as a whole: Patients comprised about a dozen adenocarcinoma, 2 squamous cell carcinoma and 1 small cell lung cancer.

TCRbeta libraries were built with three rounds of nested PCR, modified from ARM-PCR. TCRdb recomputed calls from the multiplex PCR reads with MiXCR, one row per CDR3 protein. The sample consists of about 100,000 distinct CDR3 sequences, more than 55% of them appearing once. Findings and caveats of the study: In normal lung, the top 100 clones were significantly more dominant than in tumor.

The genes are TRBV20-1 and TRBJ1-5; D ambiguous. The receptor was isolated from a man aged 30 to 39 with non-small cell lung cancer. The sequenced material came from distant non-tumor lung tissue. CDR3 sequence: CSAGEWFLQPQHF. The CDR3, as DNA: TGCAGTGCTGGCGAGTGGTTCCTACAGCCCCAGCATTTT.